This paragraph reports one T cell receptor beta chain. Its antigen remains unknown. This specimen comes from a study of shared clonotypes between healthy human individuals. Study outcomes and limitations: In general, naive subsets displayed greater estimated richness than memory subsets did. Among donors, the sharing of clonotypes was expected to be influenced by sequencing depth.

The V and J ends lost 1 base and 1 base, in that order; junction bases with no gene match: 6. In germline, CDR1 is LNHDA, CDR2 SQIVND (reference sequence). This CDR3 is 16 amino acids long. CD45RO-negative CD8 cells positively selected for CCR7 made up the naive population, which excluded terminally differentiated effector memory CD45RA+ cells. Study processing details: ImmunoSEQ gave junction-only sequences without quality scores, so filtering differed. Method: immunoSEQ multiplex PCR; TCRdb's copy keeps in-frame clones and lacks some. From that table come the V and J calls and clone size; the DNA was used to work out D and trimming. Counted here are roughly 2 million clones, about 95% occurring once; the ten biggest clones make up around 1.1%.

This TCR was sampled from a man aged 18 to 29 in good health. V usage is TRBV19 and J usage is TRBJ2-5, with 7 bases fitting TRBD2. Specimen: naive CD8+ T cells sorted from blood. The CDR3 DNA reads TGTGCCAGTAGTATAGTCGGGGCTAGCGGCCAAGAGACCCAGTACTTC. It encodes CASSIVGASGQETQYF. Complete variable domain (other parts from reference TRBV19 and TRBJ2-5): DGGITQSPKYLFRKEGQNVTLSCEQNLNHDAMYWYRQDPGQGLRLIYYSQIVNDFQKGDIAEGYSVSREKKESFPLTVTSAQKNPTAFYLCASSIVGASGQETQYFGPGTRLLVL.